The TCR beta chain described here comes from a study of CD8+ T cells in alopecia areata. Extraction and reverse transcription of RNA yielded cDNA as the sequencing template. Method: immunoSEQ multiplex PCR; TCRdb's copy keeps in-frame clones and lacks some. This table has more than 90,000 clones, less than 75% appearing once. Treatment described: oral pan-JAK inhibitor, 5-10 mg twice daily. The CDR3 contains 16 residues. Deletions cut 8 bases from V and 11 bases from J, with 29 bases between. Germline values: CDR1 MGHDK, CDR2 SYGVNS. As for this clone: Its antigen is still unknown.

General study points: Under tofacitinib, fewer expanded CD8+ clones appeared among the top 100 scalp clones. Amid tofacitinib therapy, many expanded lesional clones stayed present in scalp and blood.

The sequence came from a human donor with alopecia areata. This chain connects TRBV25-1 to TRBJ2-3, with D perhaps TRBD2 (7 bases). The sequencing here drew on CD8+ T cells sorted from blood, taken at week 24, from a patient treated with tofacitinib. The CDR3 region has the DNA TGTGCCAGCCAAGGGTGGCGTGGGGGGGCCCGAGACGGGCAGTATTTT. This encodes CASQGWRGGARDGQYF.